This TCR beta chain was captured in a study of T cells in Graves' hyperthyroidism and ophthalmopathy. RNA transcripts yielded amplified TCR beta CDR3 regions. Primed by the HTBI set, a first-round RT-PCR was run on the TCR CDR3. TCRdb fed the multiplex PCR reads into MiXCR, producing one record per CDR3 protein. This table holds around 760,000 distinct CDR3 sequences, approximately 36% found once. The CDR3 runs to 15 residues. Germline CDR1 and CDR2: DFQATT and SNEGSKA (reference sequence). The V gene lost 1 base and the J gene lost 4 bases, with 16 bases spanning the gap. In the case of this clonotype: The antigen is unknown.

Overall study findings and caveats: In the blood, most expanded thyroid clonotypes above 0.001 appeared as well.

Criteria for exclusion of patients were uncontrolled infection, other autoimmune disease, pregnancy or lactation. Specimen: blood. This rearrangement joins TRBV20-1 to TRBJ1-1; maybe TRBD1 (6 bases). The receptor was derived from a woman aged 40 to 50 with Graves' hyperthyroidism. The CDR3 protein is CSARGYRAGGTEAFF. CDR3 nucleotides: TGCAGTGCTAGAGGTTACAGGGCGGGGGGCACTGAAGCTTTCTTT.